This T cell receptor beta chain originates from a study of blood T cell repertoires in COVID-19. About the research overall: Researchers got acute and convalescent COVID-19 samples from the United States, Italy and Spain. Sources were T cells, B-cell-depleted T cells, or PBMCs; the material itself was cDNA or gDNA.

TCRdb's table, derived via immunoSEQ multiplex PCR, lists solely in-frame clones and lacks some. The table lists about 260,000 clones, roughly 86% of them singletons. This CDR3 has 15 amino acids. CDR1 LGHDT and CDR2 YNNKEL come from the germline V gene (reference sequence). Trimming cost V 4 bases and J 11 bases, with 21 bases left between them. While infection was still active, Seattle patients were enrolled and then followed longitudinally. V is TRBV3-1 (or the pseudogene TRBV3-2) and J is TRBJ2-1; D is possibly TRBD1 (6 bases). Sample: peripheral blood. The clonotype comes from a woman aged 60 to 75 with COVID-19, enrolled during active disease. CDR3 DNA: TGTGCCAGCAGCCCCTACAGGGTTGGCGGACACCAGCAGTTCTTC. It codes for CASSPYRVGGHQQFF.